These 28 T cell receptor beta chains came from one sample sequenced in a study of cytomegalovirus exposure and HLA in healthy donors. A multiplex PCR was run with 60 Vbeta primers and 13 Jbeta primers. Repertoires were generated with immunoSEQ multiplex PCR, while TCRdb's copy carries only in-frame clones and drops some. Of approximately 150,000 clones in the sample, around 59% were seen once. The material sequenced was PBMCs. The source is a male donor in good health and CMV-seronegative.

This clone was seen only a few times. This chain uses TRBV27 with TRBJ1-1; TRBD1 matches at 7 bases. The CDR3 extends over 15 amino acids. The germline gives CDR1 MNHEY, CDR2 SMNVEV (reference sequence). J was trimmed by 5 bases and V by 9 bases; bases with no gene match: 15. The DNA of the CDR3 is TGTGCCAGTAGACCCAACAGGGGTCGGTTGACTGAAGCTTTCTTT. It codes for CASRPNRGRLTEAFF.

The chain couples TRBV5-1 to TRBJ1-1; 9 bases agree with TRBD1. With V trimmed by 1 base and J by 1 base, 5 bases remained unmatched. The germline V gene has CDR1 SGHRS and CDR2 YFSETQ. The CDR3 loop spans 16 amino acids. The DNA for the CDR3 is TGCGCCAGCAGCTTGACTATACAGGGGGCGAACACTGAAGCTTTCTTT. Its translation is CASSLTIQGANTEAFF.

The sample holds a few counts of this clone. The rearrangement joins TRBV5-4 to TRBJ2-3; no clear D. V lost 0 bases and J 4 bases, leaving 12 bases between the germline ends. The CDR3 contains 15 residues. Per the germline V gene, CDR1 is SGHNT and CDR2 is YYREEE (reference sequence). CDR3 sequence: CASSLETGLADTQYF. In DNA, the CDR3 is TGTGCCAGCAGCTTGGAGACCGGGTTGGCAGATACGCAGTATTTT.

CDR3 nucleotide sequence: TGTGCCAGTAGTATACGACAGGACACCACCGGGGAGCTGTTTTTT. Encoded protein: CASSIRQDTTGELFF. V gene TRBV19 combines with J gene TRBJ2-2; TRBD1 might be the D (6 bases). Germline lookup yields CDR1 LNHDA and CDR2 SQIVND (reference sequence). The ends were cut back, 2 bases at V and 4 bases at J, with 11 bases in the middle. The CDR3 spans 15 residues.

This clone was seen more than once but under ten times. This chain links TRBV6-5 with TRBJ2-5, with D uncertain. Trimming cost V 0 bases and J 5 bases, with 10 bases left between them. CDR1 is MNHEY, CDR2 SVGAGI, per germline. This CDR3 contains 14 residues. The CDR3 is CASSYSRTRETQYF. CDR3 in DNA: TGTGCCAGCAGTTACTCGAGAACGAGGGAGACCCAGTACTTC.

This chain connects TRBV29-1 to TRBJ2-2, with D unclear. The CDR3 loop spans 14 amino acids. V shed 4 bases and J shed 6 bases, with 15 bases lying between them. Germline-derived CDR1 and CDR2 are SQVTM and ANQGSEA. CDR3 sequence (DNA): TGCAGCGTTGCCTCCTCTTCCCTCCCCGGGGAGCTGTTTTTT. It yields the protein CSVASSSLPGELFF.

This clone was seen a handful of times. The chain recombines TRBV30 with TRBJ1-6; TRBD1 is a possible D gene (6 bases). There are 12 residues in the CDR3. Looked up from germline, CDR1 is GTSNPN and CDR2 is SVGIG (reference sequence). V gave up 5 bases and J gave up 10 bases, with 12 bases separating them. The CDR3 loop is CAWRDISSPLHF. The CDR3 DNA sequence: TGTGCCTGGCGGGACATTAGCTCACCCCTCCACTTT.

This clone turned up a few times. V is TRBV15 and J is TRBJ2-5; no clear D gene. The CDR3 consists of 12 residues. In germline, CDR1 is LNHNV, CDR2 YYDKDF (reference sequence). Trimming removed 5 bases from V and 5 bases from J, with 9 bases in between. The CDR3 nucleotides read TGTGCCACCAGCTGGTCTACGGAGACCCAGTACTTC. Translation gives CATSWSTETQYF.

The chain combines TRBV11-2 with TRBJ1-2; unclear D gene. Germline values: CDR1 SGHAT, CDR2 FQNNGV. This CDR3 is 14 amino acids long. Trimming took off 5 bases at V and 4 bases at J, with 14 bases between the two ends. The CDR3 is CASSPHEGTYGYTF. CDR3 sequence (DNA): TGTGCCAGCAGCCCGCATGAGGGCACCTATGGCTACACCTTC.

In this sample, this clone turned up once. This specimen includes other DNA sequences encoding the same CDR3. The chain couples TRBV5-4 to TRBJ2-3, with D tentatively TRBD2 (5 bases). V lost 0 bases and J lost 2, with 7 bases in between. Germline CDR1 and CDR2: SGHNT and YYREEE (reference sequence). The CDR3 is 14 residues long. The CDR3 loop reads CASSLAGFTDTQYF. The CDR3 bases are TGTGCCAGCAGCTTGGCGGGGTTCACAGATACGCAGTATTTT. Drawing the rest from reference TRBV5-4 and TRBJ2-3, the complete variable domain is ETGVTQSPTHLIKTRGQQVTLRCSSQSGHNTVSWYQQALGQGPQFIFQYYREEENGRGNFPPRFSGLQFPNYSSELNVNALELDDSALYLCASSLAGFTDTQYFGPGTRLTVL.

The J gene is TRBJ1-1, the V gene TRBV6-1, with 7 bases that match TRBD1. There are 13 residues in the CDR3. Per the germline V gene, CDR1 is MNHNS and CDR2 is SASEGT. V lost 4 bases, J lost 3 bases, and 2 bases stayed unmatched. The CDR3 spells CASSGRGDTEAFF. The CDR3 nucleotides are TGTGCCAGCAGTGGCAGGGGGGACACTGAAGCTTTCTTT.

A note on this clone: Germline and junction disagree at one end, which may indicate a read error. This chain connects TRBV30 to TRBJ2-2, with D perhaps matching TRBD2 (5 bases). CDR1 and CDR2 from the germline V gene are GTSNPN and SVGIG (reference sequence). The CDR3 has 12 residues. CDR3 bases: TGTGCCTGGAGTTTCTACACCGGGGAGCTGTCTTTT. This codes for CAWSFYTGELSF.

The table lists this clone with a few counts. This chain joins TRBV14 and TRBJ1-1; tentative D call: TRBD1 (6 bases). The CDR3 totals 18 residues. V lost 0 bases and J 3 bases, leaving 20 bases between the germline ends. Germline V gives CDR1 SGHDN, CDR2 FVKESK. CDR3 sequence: CASSQEQGWGVLYTEAFF. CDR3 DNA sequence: TGTGCCAGCAGCCAAGAACAGGGATGGGGAGTTCTGTACACTGAAGCTTTCTTT.

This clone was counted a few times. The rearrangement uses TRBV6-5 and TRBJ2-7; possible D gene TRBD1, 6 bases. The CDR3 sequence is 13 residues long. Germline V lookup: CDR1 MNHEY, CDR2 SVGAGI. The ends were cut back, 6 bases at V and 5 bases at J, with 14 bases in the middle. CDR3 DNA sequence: TGTGCCAGCAGCCCAGGGGACATCCACGAGCAGTACTTC. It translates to CASSPGDIHEQYF.

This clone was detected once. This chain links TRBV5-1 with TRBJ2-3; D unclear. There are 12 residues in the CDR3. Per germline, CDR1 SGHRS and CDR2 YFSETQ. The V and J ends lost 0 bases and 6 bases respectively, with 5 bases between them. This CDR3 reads CASSLGVDTQYF. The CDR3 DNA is TGCGCCAGCAGCTTGGGCGTGGATACGCAGTATTTT.

The CDR3 DNA sequence: TGTGCCAGCAGCGCGACCCAGGGTGGGGGGGAGACCCAGTACTTC. The encoded protein is CASSATQGGGETQYF. The J gene is TRBJ2-5, the V gene TRBV9; D might be TRBD2 (6 bases). Trimming removed 3 bases at V and 5 bases at J, with 17 bases between. Germline CDR1 SGDLS, CDR2 YYNGEE. This CDR3 is 15 amino acids long.

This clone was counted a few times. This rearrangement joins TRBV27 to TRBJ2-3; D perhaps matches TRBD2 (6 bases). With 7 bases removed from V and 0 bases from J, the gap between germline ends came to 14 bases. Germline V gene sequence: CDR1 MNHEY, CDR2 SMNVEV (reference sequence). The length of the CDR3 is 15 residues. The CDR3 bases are TGTGCCAGCAACCGGGACTTGGGGAGCACAGATACGCAGTATTTT. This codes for CASNRDLGSTDTQYF.

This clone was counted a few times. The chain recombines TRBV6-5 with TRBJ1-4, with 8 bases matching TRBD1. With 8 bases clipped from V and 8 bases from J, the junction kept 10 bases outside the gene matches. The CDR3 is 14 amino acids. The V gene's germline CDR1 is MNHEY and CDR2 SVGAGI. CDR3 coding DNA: TGTGCCAGCCGCCCTGACAGGGGACGGGAAAAACTGTTTTTT. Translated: CASRPDRGREKLFF.

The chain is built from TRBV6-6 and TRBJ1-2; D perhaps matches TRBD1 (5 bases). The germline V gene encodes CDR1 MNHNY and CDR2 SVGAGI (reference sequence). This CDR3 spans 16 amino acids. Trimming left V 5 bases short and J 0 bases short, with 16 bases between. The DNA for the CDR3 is TGTGCCAGCAGTCCCGGAGGGGTTTCAGCTAACTATGGCTACACCTTC. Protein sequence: CASSPGGVSANYGYTF.

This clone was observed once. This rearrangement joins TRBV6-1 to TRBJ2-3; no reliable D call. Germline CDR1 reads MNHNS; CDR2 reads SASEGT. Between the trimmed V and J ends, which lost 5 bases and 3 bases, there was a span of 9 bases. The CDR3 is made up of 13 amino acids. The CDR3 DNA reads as TGTGCCAGCAGTCCTACCTGGACAGATACGCAGTATTTT. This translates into CASSPTWTDTQYF.

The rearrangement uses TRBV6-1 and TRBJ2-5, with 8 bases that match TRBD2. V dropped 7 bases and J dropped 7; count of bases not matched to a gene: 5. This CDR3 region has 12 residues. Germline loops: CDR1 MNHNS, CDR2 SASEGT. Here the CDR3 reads CASTGGEGTQYF. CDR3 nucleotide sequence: TGTGCCAGCACCGGGGGGGAGGGGACCCAGTACTTC.

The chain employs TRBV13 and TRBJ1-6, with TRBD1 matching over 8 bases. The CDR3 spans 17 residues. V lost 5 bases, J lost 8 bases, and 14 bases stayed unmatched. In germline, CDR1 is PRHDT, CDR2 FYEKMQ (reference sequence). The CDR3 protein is CASSTTFPGTGHSPLHF. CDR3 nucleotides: TGTGCCAGCAGCACGACATTCCCCGGGACAGGTCATTCACCCCTCCACTTT.

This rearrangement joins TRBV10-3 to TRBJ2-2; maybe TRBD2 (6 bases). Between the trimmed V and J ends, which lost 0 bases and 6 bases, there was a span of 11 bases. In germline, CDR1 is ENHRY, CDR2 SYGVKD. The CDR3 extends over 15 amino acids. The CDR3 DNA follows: TGTGCCATCAGTGAGTCTAGAGGGGAGGCCGGGGAGCTGTTTTTT. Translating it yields CAISESRGEAGELFF.

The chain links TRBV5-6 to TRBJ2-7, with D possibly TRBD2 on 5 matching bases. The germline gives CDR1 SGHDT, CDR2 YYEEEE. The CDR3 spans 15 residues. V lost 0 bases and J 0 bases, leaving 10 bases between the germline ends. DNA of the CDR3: TGTGCCAGCAGCTTGGGCCTAGCTCACTCCTACGAGCAGTACTTC. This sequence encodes CASSLGLAHSYEQYF.

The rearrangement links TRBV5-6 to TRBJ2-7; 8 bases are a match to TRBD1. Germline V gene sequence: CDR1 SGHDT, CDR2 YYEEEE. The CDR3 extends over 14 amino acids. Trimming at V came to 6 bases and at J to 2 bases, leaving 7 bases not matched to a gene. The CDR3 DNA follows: TGTGCCAGCAACGACCGGGACAGGCCCTACGAGCAGTACTTC. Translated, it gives CASNDRDRPYEQYF.

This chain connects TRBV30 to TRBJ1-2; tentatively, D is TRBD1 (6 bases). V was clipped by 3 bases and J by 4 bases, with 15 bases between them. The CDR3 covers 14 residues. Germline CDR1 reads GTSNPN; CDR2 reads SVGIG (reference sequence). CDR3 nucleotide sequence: TGTGCCTGGAGGACCCAGGGGAGCGGCTATGGCTACACCTTC. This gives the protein CAWRTQGSGYGYTF.

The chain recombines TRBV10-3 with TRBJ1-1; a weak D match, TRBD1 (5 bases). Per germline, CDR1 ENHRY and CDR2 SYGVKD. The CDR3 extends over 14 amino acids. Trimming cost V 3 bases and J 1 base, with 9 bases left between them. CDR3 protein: CAISEYDRNTEAFF. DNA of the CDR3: TGTGCCATCAGTGAATACGACAGGAACACTGAAGCTTTCTTT.

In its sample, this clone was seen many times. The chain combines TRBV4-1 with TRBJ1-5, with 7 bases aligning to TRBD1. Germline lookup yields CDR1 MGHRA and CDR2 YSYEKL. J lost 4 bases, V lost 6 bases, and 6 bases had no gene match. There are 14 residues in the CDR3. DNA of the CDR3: TGCGCCAGCAGGCGACAGGGAGCTAATCAGCCCCAGCATTTT. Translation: CASRRQGANQPQHF.